The clone carrying this T cell receptor (beta chain) was seen a handful of times. V was clipped by 0 bases and J by 7 bases, with 14 bases between them. Germline CDR1 reads SGHKS; CDR2 reads YYEKEE (reference sequence). The length of the CDR3 is 14 residues. The TCRbeta library incorporated unique molecular identifiers. TCRdb recomputed calls from the PCR reads with MiXCR, one row per CDR3 protein. The data hold just over 950,000 distinct CDR3 sequences, with around 30% observed a single time. The data belong to a study of T-cell reconstitution after alpha-beta-depleted transplantation in children. The sequencing here drew on PBMCs, mostly from graft donor cells, taken 360 days after TCRalphabeta/CD19-depleted stem cell transplant. The rearrangement joins TRBV5-5 to TRBJ2-7, with D possibly being TRBD1 (5 bases). The receptor was derived from a boy in the first two years of life who had a stem cell transplant for SCID, so the T cells may come from the graft donor. CDR3 protein: CASSLGDSPLEQYF. The CDR3 DNA reads as TGTGCCAGCAGCTTGGGAGACAGTCCTCTAGAGCAGTACTTC.